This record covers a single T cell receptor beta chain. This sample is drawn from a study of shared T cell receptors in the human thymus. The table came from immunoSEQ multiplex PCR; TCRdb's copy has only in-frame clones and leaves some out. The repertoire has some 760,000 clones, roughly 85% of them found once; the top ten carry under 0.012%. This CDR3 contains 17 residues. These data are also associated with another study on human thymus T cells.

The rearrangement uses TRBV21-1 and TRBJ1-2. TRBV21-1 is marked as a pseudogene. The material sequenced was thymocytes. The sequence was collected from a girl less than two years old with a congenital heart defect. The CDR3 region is CASSKGEVGAGLYGYTF. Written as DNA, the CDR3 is TGTGCCAGCAGCAAAGGGGAGGTAGGCGCAGGGCTCTATGGCTACACCTTC.